This T cell receptor beta chain was sequenced for a study of T cell responses to AZD1222 COVID-19 vaccine. Study findings and constraints: Repertoires were obtained solely post-peak T cell response. Just 6 or 7 people given AZD1222 tested seropositive at baseline.

With respect to this clone: The antigen remains unidentified.

TCRdb's copy holds only in-frame clones and misses some; the assay was immunoSEQ multiplex PCR. The sample contains approximately 88,000 clones, approximately 91% of which appear only once. This clonotype originated in an adult who received the AZD1222 COVID-19 vaccine. Here the sequenced sample was peripheral blood, taken 28 days after the second AZD1222 dose.

In nucleotides, the CDR3 is TGTGCCAGTAGTCTCCCCAACACAGATACGCAGTATTTT. It encodes CASSLPNTDTQYF. The chain links TRBV19 to TRBJ2-3; D not certain. Between the trimmed V and J ends, which lost 5 bases and 2 bases, there was a span of 8 bases. This CDR3 region has 13 residues. CDR1 and CDR2 (germline): LNHDA, SQIVND (reference sequence).